This T cell receptor (beta chain) was documented in a study of blood T cell repertoires in COVID-19. Study information: The analysed material was cDNA or gDNA that came from T cells, B-cell-depleted T cells, or PBMCs.

How the authors handled the data: How many nucleated cells were present was estimated from reference gene primer amplification. TCRdb's table, derived via immunoSEQ multiplex PCR, lists solely in-frame clones and lacks some. V and J calls and clone size come straight from that table; D and trimming were deduced from the DNA. Of fewer than 400,000 clones detected, about 89% appear once; the ten largest clones hold around 4.8%. The V end was cut by 4 bases, the J end by 3 bases, with 15 bases between. CDR1 is SEHNR and CDR2 is FQNEAQ in the germline V gene (reference sequence). The CDR3 length is 16 residues. Two consecutive negative NP/OP PCR tests, clearance, or resolved symptoms defined Cohort 3 recovery.

The chain uses TRBV7-9 and TRBJ1-4, with D unclear. What was sequenced was PBMCs or T cells enriched from blood (not recorded which). This receptor was taken from a man in his fifties or sixties who had recovered from COVID-19. CDR3 bases: TGTGCCAGCAGCTGGGCGGGCGGGCAAGCTAATGAAAAACTGTTTTTT. Translation: CASSWAGGQANEKLFF.